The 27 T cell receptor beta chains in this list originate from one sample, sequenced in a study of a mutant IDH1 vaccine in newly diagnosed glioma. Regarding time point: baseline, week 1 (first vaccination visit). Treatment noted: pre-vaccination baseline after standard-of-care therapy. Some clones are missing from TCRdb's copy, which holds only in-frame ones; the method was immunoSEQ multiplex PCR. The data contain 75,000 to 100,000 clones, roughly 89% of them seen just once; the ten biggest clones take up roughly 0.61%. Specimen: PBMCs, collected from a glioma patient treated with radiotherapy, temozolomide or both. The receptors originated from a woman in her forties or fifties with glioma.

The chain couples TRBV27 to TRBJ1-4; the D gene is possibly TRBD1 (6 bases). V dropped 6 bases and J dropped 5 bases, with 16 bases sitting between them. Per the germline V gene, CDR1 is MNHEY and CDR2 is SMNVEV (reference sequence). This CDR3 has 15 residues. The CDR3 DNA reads TGTGCCAGCAGCCTGGGGGCAAGGGGGAATGAAAAACTGTTTTTT. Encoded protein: CASSLGARGNEKLFF.

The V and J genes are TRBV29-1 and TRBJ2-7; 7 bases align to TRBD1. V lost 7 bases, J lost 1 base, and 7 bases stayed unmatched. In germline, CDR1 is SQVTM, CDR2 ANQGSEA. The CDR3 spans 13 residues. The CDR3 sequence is CSARGGRSYEQYF. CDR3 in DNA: TGCAGCGCCCGAGGGGGCCGGTCCTACGAGCAGTACTTC.

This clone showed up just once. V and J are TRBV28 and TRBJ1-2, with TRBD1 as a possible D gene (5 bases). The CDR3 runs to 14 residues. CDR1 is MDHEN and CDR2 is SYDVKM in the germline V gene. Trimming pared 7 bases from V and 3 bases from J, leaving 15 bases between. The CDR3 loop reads CASISREEDYGYTF. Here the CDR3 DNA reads TGTGCCAGCATCTCCAGGGAGGAGGACTATGGCTACACCTTC.

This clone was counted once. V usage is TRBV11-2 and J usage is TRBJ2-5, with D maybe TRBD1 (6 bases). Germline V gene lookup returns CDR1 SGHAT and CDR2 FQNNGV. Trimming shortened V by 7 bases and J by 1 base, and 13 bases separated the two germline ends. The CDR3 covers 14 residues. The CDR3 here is CASIGQKPQETQYF. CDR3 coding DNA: TGTGCCAGCATAGGACAGAAACCCCAAGAGACCCAGTACTTC.

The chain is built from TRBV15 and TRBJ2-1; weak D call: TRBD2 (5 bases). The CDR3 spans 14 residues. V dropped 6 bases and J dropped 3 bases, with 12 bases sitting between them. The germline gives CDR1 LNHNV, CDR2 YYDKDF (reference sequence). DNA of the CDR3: TGTGCCACCAGGGATAGCGCAAGCTACAATGAGCAGTTCTTC. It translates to CATRDSASYNEQFF.

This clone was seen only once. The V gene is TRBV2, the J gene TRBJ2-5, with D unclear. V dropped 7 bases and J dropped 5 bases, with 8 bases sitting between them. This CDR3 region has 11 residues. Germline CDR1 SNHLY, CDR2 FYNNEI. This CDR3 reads CASTRRETQYF. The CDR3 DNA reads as TGTGCCAGCACAAGACGGGAGACCCAGTACTTC.

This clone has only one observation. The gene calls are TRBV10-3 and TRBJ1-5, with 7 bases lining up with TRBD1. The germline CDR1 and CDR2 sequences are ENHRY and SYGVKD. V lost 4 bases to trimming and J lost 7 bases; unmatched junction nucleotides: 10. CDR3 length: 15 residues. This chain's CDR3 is CAISGDSPLGQPQHF. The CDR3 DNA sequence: TGTGCCATCAGTGGGGACAGCCCCTTGGGGCAGCCCCAGCATTTT.

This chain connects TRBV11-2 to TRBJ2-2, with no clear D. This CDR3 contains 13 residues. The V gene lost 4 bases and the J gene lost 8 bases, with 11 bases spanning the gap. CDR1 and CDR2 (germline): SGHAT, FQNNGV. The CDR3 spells CASSSQAGGELFF. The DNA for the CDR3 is TGTGCCAGCAGCTCTCAAGCTGGGGGGGAGCTGTTTTTT.

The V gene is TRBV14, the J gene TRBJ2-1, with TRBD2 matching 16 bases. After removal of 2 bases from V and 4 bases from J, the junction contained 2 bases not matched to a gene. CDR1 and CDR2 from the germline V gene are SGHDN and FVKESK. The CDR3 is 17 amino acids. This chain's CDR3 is CASSQRGLAGGYNEQFF. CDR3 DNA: TGTGCCAGCAGCCAAAGGGGACTAGCGGGAGGGTACAATGAGCAGTTCTTC.

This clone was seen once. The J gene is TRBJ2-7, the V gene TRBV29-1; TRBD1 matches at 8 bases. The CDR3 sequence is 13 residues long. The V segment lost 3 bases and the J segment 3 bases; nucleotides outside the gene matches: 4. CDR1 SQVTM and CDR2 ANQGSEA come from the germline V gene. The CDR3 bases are TGCAGCGTTGATAGGGGGACAGGCTACGAGCAGTACTTC. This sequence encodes CSVDRGTGYEQYF.

Here the CDR3 reads CASSEGTAGTGELFF. In DNA form, the CDR3 reads TGCGCCAGCAGCGAGGGGACAGCGGGGACCGGGGAGCTGTTTTTT. The chain combines TRBV5-1 with TRBJ2-2; either TRBD1 or TRBD2 may fit D (7 bases each). Deletions cut 4 bases from V and 5 bases from J, with 15 bases between. The CDR3 consists of 15 residues. The germline V gene encodes CDR1 SGHRS and CDR2 YFSETQ.

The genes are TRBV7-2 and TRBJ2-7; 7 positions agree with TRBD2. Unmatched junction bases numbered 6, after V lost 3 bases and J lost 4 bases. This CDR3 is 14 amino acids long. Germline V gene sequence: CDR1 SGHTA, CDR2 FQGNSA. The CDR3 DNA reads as TGTGCCAGCAGCTTGGGAGGGAGTGGGTACGAGCAGTACTTC. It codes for CASSLGGSGYEQYF.

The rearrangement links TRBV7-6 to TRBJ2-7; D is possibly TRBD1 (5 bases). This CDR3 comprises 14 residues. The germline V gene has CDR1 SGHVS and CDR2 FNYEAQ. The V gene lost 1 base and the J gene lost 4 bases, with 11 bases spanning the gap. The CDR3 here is CASSLEGLGYEQYF. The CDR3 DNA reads TGTGCCAGCAGCTTAGAGGGGTTGGGGTACGAGCAGTACTTC.

This CDR3 is CASSLAGTQETQYF. CDR3 nucleotide sequence: TGTGCCAGCAGCTTAGCAGGGACTCAAGAGACCCAGTACTTC. The gene calls are TRBV7-8 and TRBJ2-5; D is perhaps TRBD2 (6 bases). V lost 0 bases and J lost 2, with 7 bases in between. The CDR3 runs 14 residues. From germline, CDR1 is SGHVS and CDR2 FQNEAQ.

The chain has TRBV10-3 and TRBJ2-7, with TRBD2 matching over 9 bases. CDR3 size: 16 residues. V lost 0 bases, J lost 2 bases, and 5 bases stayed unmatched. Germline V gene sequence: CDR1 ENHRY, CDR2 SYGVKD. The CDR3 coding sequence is TGTGCCATCAGTGAGTCGACTAGCGGTACGACCTACGAGCAGTACTTC. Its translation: CAISESTSGTTYEQYF.

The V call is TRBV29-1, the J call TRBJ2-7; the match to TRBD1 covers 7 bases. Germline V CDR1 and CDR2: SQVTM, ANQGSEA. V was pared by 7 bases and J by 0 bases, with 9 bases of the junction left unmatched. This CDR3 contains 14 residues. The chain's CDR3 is CSAKQGPYSYEQYF. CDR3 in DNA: TGCAGCGCAAAACAGGGGCCTTACTCCTACGAGCAGTACTTC.

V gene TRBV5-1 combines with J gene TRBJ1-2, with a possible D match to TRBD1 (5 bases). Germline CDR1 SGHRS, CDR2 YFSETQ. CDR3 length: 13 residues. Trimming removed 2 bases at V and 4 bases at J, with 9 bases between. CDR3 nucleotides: TGCGCCAGCAGCTTAGAGGGACCCTATGGCTACACCTTC. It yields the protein CASSLEGPYGYTF.

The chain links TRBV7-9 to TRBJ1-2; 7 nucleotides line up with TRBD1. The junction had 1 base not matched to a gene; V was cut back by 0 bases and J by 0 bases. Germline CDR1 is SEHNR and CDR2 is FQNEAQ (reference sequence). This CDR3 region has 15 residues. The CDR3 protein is CASSLAQGANYGYTF. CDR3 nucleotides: TGTGCCAGCAGCTTAGCGCAGGGGGCTAACTATGGCTACACCTTC.

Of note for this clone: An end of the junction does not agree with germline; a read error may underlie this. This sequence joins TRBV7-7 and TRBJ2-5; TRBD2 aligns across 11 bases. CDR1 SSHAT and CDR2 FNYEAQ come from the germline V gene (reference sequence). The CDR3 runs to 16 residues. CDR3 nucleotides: TGTGCTAGCAGCTTAGCGGGGGGGACCGTACAAGAGACCCAGTACTTC. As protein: CASSLAGGTVQETQYF.

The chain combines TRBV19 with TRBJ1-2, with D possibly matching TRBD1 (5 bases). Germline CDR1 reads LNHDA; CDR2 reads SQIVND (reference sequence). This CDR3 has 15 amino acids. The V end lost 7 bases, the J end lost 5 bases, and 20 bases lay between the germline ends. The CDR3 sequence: CASTGRAAFVYGYTF. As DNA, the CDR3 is TGTGCCAGTACGGGCAGGGCTGCCTTCGTTTATGGCTACACCTTC.

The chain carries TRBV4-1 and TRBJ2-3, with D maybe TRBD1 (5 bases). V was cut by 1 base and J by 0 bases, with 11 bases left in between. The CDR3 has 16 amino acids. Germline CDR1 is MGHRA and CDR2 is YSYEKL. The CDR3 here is CASSQARGSSTDTQYF. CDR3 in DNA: TGCGCCAGCAGCCAAGCAAGGGGCTCCAGCACAGATACGCAGTATTTT.

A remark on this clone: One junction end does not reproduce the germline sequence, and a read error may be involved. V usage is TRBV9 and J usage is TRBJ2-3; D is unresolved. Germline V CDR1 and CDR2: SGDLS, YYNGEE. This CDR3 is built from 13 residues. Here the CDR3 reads CASSSPGTDTQYF. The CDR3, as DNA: TGTGCCAGCAGCTCCCCCGGCACGGATACGCAGTATTTT. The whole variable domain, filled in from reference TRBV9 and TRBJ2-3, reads DSGVTQTPKHLITATGQRVTLRCSPRSGDLSVYWYQQSLDQGLQFLIQYYNGEERAKGNILERFSAQQFPDLHSELNLSSLELGDSALYFCASSSPGTDTQYFGPGTRLTVL.

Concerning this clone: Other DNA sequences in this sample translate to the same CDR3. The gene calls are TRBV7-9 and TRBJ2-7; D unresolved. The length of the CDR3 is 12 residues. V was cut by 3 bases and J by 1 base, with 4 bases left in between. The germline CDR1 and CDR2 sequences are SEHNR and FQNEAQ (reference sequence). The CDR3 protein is CASSLGSYEQYF. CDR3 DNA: TGTGCCAGCAGCTTGGGGTCCTACGAGCAGTACTTC.

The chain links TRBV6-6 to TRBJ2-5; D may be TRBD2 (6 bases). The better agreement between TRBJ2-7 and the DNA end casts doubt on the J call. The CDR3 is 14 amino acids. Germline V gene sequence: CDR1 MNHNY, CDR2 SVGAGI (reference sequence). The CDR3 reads CASSTDGTPYEQYF. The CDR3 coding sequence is TGTGCCAGCAGTACCGACGGGACTCCTTACGAGCAGTACTTC.

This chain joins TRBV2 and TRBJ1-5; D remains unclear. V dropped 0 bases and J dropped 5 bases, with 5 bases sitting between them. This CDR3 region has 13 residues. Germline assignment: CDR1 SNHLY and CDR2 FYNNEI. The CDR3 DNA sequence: TGTGCCAGCAGTGAAGCGCAGGATCAGCCCCAGCATTTT. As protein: CASSEAQDQPQHF.

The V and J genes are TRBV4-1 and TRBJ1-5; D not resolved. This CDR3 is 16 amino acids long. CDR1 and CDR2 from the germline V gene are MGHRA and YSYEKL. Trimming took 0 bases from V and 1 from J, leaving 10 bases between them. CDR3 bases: TGCGCCAGCAGCCAAGAATCACATGGGAGCAATCAGCCCCAGCATTTT. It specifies CASSQESHGSNQPQHF.

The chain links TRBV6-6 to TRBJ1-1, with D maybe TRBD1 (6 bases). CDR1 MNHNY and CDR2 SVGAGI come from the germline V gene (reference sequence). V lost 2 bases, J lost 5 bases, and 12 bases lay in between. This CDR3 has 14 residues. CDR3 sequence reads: CASSYGQGQTEAFF. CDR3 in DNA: TGTGCCAGCAGTTACGGGCAGGGGCAAACTGAAGCTTTCTTT.